This TCR beta chain originates from a study of control samples from healthy donors and cancer patients. V gave up 1 base and J gave up 2 bases, with 12 bases separating them. Germline V CDR1 and CDR2: MGHRA, YSYEKL. The CDR3 loop spans 16 amino acids. Sequencing used immunoSEQ multiplex PCR; TCRdb keeps in-frame clones, though not all of them. Of nearly 55,000 clones in the sample, 95% to 96% were seen once. The TCR comes from a woman in her 30s in good health. The gene calls are TRBV4-1 and TRBJ2-1, with D possibly TRBD2 on 6 matching bases. Sequenced material: blood. CDR3 nucleotide sequence: TGCGCCAGCAGCCAAGCGGATAGCGGACCCTACAATGAGCAGTTCTTC. Translating gives CASSQADSGPYNEQFF.